Each of the 5 T cell receptor beta chains below was sequenced from the same sample in a study of T cell repertoires in cytomegalovirus infection. Via MiXCR, TCRdb re-called the reads, giving one row per CDR3 protein. The sample records roughly 920,000 distinct CDR3 sequences, under 40% being singletons. For these TCRs, the target antigens are not known. Sequenced here: cultured CD8+ T cells from PBMCs, sampled from culture after CMV antigen stimulation. These receptors came from a human donor in good health (CMV status not recorded). Some clones in this sample may be carry-over from other donors' samples.

The chain couples TRBV28 to TRBJ2-7; D is possibly TRBD1 or TRBD2 (6 bases each). This CDR3 spans 13 amino acids. The V gene's germline CDR1 is MDHEN and CDR2 SYDVKM. CDR3 bases: TGTGCCTGCAGCCATTCGGGGGCATACGAGCAGTACGTC. Translated, it gives CACSHSGAYEQYV.

The chain combines TRBV20-1 with TRBJ2-5, with D perhaps matching TRBD1 or TRBD2 (5 bases each). The CDR3 extends over 14 amino acids. In germline, CDR1 is DFQATT, CDR2 SNEGSKA (reference sequence). V was cut by 6 bases and J by 5 bases, with 19 bases left in between. CDR3 sequence: CSAVKGTPRETQYF. The DNA for the CDR3 is TGCAGTGCCGTAAAGGGGACCCCGCGCGAGACCCAGTACTTC.

The chain couples TRBV6-6 to TRBJ1-2; D unclear. V lost 6 bases, J lost 2 bases, and 10 bases lay in between. The CDR3 runs 13 residues. Germline CDR1 MNHNY, CDR2 SVGAGI (reference sequence). The CDR3 region is CASRRVRNYGYTF. Here the CDR3 DNA reads TGTGCCAGCAGAAGGGTGAGAAACTATGGCTACACCTTC.

The chain is built from TRBV6-6 and TRBJ1-4, with D unclear. The germline V and J ends were trimmed by 2 bases and 8 bases, with 12 bases remaining between them. Germline assignment: CDR1 MNHNY and CDR2 SVGAGI (reference sequence). The length of the CDR3 is 14 residues. The CDR3 loop is CASSYLEVGEKLFF. CDR3 DNA sequence: TGTGCCAGCAGTTACCTGGAAGTAGGCGAAAAACTGTTTTTT.

The CDR3 nucleotides read TGTGCCAGCAGCCCGAGGACGCCAGCCTATAATTCACCCCTCCACTTT. Amino acids: CASSPRTPAYNSPLHF. The chain recombines TRBV7-2 with TRBJ1-6; no clear D gene. The CDR3 has 16 residues. Germline V gives CDR1 SGHTA, CDR2 FQGNSA. Deletions cut 5 bases from V and 2 bases from J, with 13 bases between.